This T cell receptor beta chain was recorded in a study of blood T cell repertoires in COVID-19. The ends lost 6 bases at V and 9 bases at J; junction bases unmatched: 7. This CDR3 region has 14 residues. Germline V gene lookup returns CDR1 LNHDA and CDR2 SQIVND (reference sequence). The protocol was immunoSEQ multiplex PCR, while the TCRdb copy is restricted to in-frame clones and leaves out a portion. The repertoire includes some 460,000 clones, around 90% of them detected once, and 0.7% sits in the top ten. Material for sequencing was PBMCs or T cells enriched from blood (not recorded which). The source of this sequence is a woman aged 18 to 35 who had recovered from COVID-19. The chain recombines TRBV19 with TRBJ1-6, with 8 bases that match TRBD1. The CDR3 DNA follows: TGTGCCAGTAGGAGGACAGGGCCCTCTTCACCCCTCCACTTT. Protein product: CASRRTGPSSPLHF.